The next 9 T cell receptor beta chains were all read from a single sample in a study of CD8 T cells in Susac syndrome (dated by TCRdb to about 2019). Library preparation was by the immunoSEQ multiplex PCR assay. RNA was extracted using the RNeasy kit, and roughly 0.5 to 1 ug of the RNA was reverse transcribed with random hexamers. TCRdb's own reprocessing of the public reads used fastp at Q25 and MiXCR and kept productive beta chains. Identical CDR3 proteins give one entry, which carries the most common genes and DNA. The sample table holds 100,000 to 150,000 distinct CDR3 sequences, of which just under 95% were seen once. The leading ten clones occupy over 0.2% of the sample. Sample: CD8+ T cells from PBMCs. The receptor set was obtained from a human donor with Susac syndrome.

The rearrangement uses TRBV25-1 and TRBJ2-2; D not resolved. V lost 2 bases, J lost 1 base, and 2 bases lay in between. There are 13 residues in the CDR3. Germline V gene data show CDR1 as MGHDK and CDR2 as SYGVNS. In nucleotides, the CDR3 is TGTGCCAGCAGTGAAGAGAACACCGGGGAGCTGTTTTTT. This encodes CASSEENTGELFF.

The chain carries TRBV12-3 or TRBV12-4 and TRBJ2-1; perhaps TRBD2 as D (6 bases). Trimming stripped 3 bases from V and 5 bases from J, with 14 bases between. CDR3 length equals 15 residues. The CDR3 here is CASSFTGGVNNEQFF. CDR3 DNA sequence: TGTGCCAGCAGTTTTACGGGCGGGGTGAACAATGAGCAGTTCTTC.

The gene calls are TRBV4-3 and TRBJ2-1; no clear D gene. V was clipped by 5 bases and J by 7 bases, with 21 bases between them. The CDR3 has 16 residues. In germline, CDR1 is LGHNA, CDR2 YSLEER. CDR3 bases: TGCGCCAGCAGCAAGGCAAGCGCCTGGGGTTGGAATGAGCAGTTCTTC. Amino acids: CASSKASAWGWNEQFF.

The gene calls are TRBV30 and TRBJ1-2, with 9 bases that match TRBD1. The V gene end was trimmed by 0 bases and the J gene end by 4 bases; junction bases not matched to a gene: 9. Per germline, CDR1 GTSNPN and CDR2 SVGIG (reference sequence). The CDR3 spans 16 residues. The CDR3 is CAWSVSWDRVGYGYTF. In DNA form, the CDR3 reads TGTGCCTGGAGTGTATCGTGGGACAGGGTTGGCTATGGCTACACCTTC.

The chain employs TRBV13 and TRBJ2-4; 14 nucleotides line up with TRBD2. V lost 5 bases to trimming and J lost 0 bases; unmatched junction nucleotides: 3. CDR3 length: 17 amino acids. Germline CDR1 is PRHDT and CDR2 is FYEKMQ (reference sequence). The CDR3 loop is CASSAGLAGGAKNIQYF. CDR3 sequence (DNA): TGTGCCAGCAGCGCCGGACTAGCGGGAGGAGCCAAAAACATTCAGTACTTC. Full variable domain (remainder filled in from reference TRBV13 and TRBJ2-4): AAGVIQSPRHLIKEKRETATLKCYPIPRHDTVYWYQQGPGQDPQFLISFYEKMQSDKGSIPDRFSAQQFSDYHSELNMSSLELGDSALYFCASSAGLAGGAKNIQYFGAGTRLSVL.

This chain links TRBV4-2 with TRBJ2-7; tentative D call: TRBD2 (5 bases). V lost 1 base and J lost 4, with 17 bases in between. Germline assignment: CDR1 LGHNA and CDR2 YNFKEQ. The CDR3 runs to 16 residues. CDR3 DNA sequence: TGTGCCAGCAGCCAAGTTTGGACTCGACCGGCTTACGAGCAGTACTTC. Translated, it gives CASSQVWTRPAYEQYF.

The rearrangement uses TRBV7-2 and TRBJ2-3; the D gene is possibly TRBD2 (6 bases). CDR3 size: 15 residues. V dropped 1 base and J dropped 2 bases, with 10 bases sitting between them. Germline CDR1 reads SGHTA; CDR2 reads FQGNSA. CDR3 bases: TGTGCCAGCAGCTTAGGGGCGGGATTCACAGATACGCAGTATTTT. Translation: CASSLGAGFTDTQYF.

The V call is TRBV10-2, the J call TRBJ2-2; tentatively, D is TRBD2 (5 bases). CDR3 length: 14 residues. CDR1 WSHSY and CDR2 SAAADI come from the germline V gene. Trimming cost V 3 bases and J 7 bases, with 12 bases left between them. CDR3 DNA sequence: TGCGCCAGCAGTGATCCCGGGAACGTCGGGGAGCTGTTTTTT. It translates to CASSDPGNVGELFF.

This rearrangement joins TRBV4-3 to TRBJ1-2; 7 bases match TRBD1. V trimming: 0 bases; J trimming: 2 bases; junction bases outside the gene matches: 0. In germline, CDR1 is LGHNA, CDR2 YSLEER. CDR3 size: 14 residues. The CDR3 protein is CASSQDRGNYGYTF. The CDR3 bases are TGCGCCAGCAGCCAAGACAGGGGGAACTATGGCTACACCTTC.